Sequencing of this T cell receptor beta chain was carried out in a study of regulatory T cells in long-lasting Graves disease. iRepertoire HTBI primers and Arm-PCR of CDR3 regions built TCR beta libraries. Using its own MiXCR run on the multiplex PCR reads, TCRdb lists one record per CDR3 protein. The sample consists of about 660,000 distinct CDR3 sequences, 30% of them appearing once. This clonotype was seen just once. V shed 5 bases and J shed 1 base, with 17 bases lying between them. The CDR3 runs to 16 residues. Germline CDR1 reads SGHAT; CDR2 reads FQNNGV. The time point denotes: persistent/refractory GD, antithyroid drugs over 5 years with positive TRAb. The TCR library was prepared using RNA isolated from PBMCs.

The chain uses TRBV11-2 and TRBJ1-2; possibly TRBD1 for D (5 bases). The receptor's source is a female donor with Graves disease. Sequenced here: peripheral blood mononuclear cells (PBMCs), sampled when the disease was refractory, from a patient treated with antithyroid drugs. The CDR3 DNA reads TGTGCCAGCAGCGCTACCCGGGACCAGGGTAACTATGGCTACACCTTC. It specifies CASSATRDQGNYGYTF.